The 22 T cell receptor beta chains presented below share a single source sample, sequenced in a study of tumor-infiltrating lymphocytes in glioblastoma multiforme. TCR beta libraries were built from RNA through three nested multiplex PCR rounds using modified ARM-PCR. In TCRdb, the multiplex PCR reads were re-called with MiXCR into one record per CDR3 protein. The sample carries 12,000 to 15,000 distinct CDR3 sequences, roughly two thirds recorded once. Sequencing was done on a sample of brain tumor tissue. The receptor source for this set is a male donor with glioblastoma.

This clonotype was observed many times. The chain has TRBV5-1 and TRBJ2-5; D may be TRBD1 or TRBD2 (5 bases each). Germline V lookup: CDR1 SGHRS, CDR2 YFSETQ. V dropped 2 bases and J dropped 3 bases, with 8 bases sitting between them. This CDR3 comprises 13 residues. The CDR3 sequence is CASSLGTEETQYF. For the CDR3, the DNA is TGCGCCAGCAGCTTAGGGACCGAAGAGACCCAGTACTTC.

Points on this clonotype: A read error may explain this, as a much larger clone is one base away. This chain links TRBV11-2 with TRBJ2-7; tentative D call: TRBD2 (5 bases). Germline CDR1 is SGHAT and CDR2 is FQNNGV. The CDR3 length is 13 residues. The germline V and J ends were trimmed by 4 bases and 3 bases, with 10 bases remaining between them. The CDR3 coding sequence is TGTGCCAGCAGCTCGGACTTCGTCTACGAGCAGTACTTC. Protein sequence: CASSSDFVYEQYF.

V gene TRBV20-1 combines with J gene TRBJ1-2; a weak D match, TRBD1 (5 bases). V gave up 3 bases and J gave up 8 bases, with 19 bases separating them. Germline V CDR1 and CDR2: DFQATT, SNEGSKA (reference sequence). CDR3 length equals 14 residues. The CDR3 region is CSARMPGGSYGYTF. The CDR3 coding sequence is TGCAGTGCTAGGATGCCTGGGGGATCATACGGCTACACCTTC.

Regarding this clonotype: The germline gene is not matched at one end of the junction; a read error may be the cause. The CDR3 is CASSGRRYGAKVLTF. The CDR3 DNA reads as TGCGCCAGCAGTGGGCGTCGGTATGGGGCCAAGGTCCTGACTTTC. The V call is TRBV10-1, the J call TRBJ2-6, with a tentative D call TRBD1 (5 bases). The CDR3 loop spans 15 amino acids. Looked up from germline, CDR1 is WNHNN and CDR2 is SYGVQD (reference sequence).

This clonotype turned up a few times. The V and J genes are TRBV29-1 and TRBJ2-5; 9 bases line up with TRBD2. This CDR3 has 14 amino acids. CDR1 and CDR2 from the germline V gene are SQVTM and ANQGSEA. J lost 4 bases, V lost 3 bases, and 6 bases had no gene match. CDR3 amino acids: CSVETAGGSETQYF. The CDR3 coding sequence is TGCAGCGTTGAGACAGCGGGGGGATCAGAGACCCAGTACTTC.

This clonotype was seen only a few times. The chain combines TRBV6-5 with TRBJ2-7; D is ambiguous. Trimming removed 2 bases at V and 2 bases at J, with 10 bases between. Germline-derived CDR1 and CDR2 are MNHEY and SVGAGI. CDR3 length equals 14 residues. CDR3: CASSYDSLAYEQYF. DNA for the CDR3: TGTGCCAGCAGTTACGATTCCCTAGCCTACGAGCAGTACTTC.

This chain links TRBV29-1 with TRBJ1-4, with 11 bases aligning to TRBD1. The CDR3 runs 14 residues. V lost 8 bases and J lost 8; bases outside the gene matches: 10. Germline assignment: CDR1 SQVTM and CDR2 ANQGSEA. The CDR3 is CSIGTGGTNEKLFF. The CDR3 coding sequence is TGCAGCATTGGGACAGGGGGGACCAACGAAAAACTGTTTTTT.

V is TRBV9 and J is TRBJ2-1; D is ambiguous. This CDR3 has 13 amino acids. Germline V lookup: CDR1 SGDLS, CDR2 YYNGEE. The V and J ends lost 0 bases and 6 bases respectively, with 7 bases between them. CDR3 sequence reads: CASSVDRANEQFF. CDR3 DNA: TGTGCCAGCAGCGTAGACCGGGCCAATGAGCAGTTCTTC.

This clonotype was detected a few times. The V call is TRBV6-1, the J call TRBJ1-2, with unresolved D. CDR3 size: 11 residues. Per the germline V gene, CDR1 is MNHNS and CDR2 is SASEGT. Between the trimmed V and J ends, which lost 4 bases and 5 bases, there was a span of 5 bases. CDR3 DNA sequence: TGTGCCAGCAGTGTGGAGTATGGCTACACCTTC. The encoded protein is CASSVEYGYTF.

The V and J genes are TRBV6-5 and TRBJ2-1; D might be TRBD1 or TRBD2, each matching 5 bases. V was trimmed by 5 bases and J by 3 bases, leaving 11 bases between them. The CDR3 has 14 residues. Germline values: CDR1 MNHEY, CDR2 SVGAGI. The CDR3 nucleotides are TGTGCCAGCAGTCCCTGGGACGTCTACAATGAGCAGTTCTTC. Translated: CASSPWDVYNEQFF.

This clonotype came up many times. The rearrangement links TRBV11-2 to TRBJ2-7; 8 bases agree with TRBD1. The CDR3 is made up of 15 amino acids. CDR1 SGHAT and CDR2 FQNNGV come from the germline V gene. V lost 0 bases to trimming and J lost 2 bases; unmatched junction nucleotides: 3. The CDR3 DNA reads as TGTGCCAGCAGCTTAGAACAGGGGGGTACCTACGAGCAGTACTTC. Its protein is CASSLEQGGTYEQYF. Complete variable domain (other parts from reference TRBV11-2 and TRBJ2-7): EAGVAQSPRYKIIEKRQSVAFWCNPISGHATLYWYQQILGQGPKLLIQFQNNGVVDDSQLPKDRFSAERLKGVDSTLKIQPAKLEDSAVYLCASSLEQGGTYEQYFGPGTRLTVT.

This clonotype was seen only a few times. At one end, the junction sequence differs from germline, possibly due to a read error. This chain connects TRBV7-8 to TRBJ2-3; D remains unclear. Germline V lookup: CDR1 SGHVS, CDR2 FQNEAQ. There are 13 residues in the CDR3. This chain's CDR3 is CASSFGNTDTQYF. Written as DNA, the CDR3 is TGTGCCAGTAGCTTTGGGAACACAGATACGCAGTATTTT.

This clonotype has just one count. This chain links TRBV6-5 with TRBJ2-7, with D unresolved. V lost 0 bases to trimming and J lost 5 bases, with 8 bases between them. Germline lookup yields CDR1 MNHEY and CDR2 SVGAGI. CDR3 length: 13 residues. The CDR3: CASSYSGNDEQYF. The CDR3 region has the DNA TGTGCCAGCAGTTACTCGGGAAACGACGAGCAGTACTTC.

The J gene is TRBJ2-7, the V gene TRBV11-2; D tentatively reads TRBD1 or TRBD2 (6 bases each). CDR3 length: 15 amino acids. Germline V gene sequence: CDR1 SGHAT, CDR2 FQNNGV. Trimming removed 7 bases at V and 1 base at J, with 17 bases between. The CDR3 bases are TGTGCCAGCACCTCAGAAGGGGGGTCGTCCTACGAGCAGTACTTC. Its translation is CASTSEGGSSYEQYF.

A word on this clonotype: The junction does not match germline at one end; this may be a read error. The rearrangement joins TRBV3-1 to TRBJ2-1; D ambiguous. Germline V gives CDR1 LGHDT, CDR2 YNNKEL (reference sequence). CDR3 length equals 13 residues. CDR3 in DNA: TGTGTCAGCGAGCCAAGGGCTAGGGATGAGCAGTTCTTC. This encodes CVSEPRARDEQFF.

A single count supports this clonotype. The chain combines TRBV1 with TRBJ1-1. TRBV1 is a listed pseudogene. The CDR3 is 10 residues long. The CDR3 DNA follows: TGCACTATAGGTGCGGTCGAAGCTCTCTTT. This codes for CTIGAVEALF.

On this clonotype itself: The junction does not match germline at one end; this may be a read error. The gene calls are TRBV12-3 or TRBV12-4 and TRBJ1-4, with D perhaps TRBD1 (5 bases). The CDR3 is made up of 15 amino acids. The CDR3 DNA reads TGTGCTAGCAGTTTAAGAGGAGGGACTGAGGAAAAACTGTTTTTT. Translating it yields CASSLRGGTEEKLFF.

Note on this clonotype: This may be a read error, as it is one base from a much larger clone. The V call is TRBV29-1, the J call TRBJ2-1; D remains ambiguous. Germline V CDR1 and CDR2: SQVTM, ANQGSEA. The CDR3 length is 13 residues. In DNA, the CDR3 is TGCAGCGTTGAAGTACGACTGGATGGTGAGCAGTCCTTC. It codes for CSVEVRLDGEQSF.

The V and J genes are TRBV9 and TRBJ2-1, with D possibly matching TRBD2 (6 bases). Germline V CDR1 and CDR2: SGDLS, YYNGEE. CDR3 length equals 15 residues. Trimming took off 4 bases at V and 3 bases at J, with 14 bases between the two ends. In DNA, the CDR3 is TGTGCCAGCAGCTCGGCGGCGCGGGGCTACAATGAGCAGTTCTTC. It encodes CASSSAARGYNEQFF.

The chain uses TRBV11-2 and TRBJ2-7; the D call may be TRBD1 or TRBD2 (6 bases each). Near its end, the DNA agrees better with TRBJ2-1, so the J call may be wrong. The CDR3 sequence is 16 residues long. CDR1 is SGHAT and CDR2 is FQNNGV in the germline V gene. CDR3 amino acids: CASSLVGGCAYYEQFF. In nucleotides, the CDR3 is TGTGCCAGCAGCTTAGTAGGGGGGTGCGCCTACTACGAGCAGTTCTTC.

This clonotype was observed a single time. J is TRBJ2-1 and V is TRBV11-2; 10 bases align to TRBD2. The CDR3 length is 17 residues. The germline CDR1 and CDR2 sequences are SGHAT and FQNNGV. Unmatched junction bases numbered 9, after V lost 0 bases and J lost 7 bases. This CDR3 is CASSLDQASGRRNEQFF. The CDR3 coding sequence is TGTGCCAGCAGCTTAGATCAGGCTAGCGGGAGACGTAATGAGCAGTTCTTC.

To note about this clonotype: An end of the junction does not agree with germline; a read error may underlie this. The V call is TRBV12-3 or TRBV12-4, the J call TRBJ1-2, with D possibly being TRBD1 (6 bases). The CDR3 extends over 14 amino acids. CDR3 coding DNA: TGTACCAGCAGTTTAGTCGGGGGCCGCTATGGTTACACCTTC. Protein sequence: CTSSLVGGRYGYTF.